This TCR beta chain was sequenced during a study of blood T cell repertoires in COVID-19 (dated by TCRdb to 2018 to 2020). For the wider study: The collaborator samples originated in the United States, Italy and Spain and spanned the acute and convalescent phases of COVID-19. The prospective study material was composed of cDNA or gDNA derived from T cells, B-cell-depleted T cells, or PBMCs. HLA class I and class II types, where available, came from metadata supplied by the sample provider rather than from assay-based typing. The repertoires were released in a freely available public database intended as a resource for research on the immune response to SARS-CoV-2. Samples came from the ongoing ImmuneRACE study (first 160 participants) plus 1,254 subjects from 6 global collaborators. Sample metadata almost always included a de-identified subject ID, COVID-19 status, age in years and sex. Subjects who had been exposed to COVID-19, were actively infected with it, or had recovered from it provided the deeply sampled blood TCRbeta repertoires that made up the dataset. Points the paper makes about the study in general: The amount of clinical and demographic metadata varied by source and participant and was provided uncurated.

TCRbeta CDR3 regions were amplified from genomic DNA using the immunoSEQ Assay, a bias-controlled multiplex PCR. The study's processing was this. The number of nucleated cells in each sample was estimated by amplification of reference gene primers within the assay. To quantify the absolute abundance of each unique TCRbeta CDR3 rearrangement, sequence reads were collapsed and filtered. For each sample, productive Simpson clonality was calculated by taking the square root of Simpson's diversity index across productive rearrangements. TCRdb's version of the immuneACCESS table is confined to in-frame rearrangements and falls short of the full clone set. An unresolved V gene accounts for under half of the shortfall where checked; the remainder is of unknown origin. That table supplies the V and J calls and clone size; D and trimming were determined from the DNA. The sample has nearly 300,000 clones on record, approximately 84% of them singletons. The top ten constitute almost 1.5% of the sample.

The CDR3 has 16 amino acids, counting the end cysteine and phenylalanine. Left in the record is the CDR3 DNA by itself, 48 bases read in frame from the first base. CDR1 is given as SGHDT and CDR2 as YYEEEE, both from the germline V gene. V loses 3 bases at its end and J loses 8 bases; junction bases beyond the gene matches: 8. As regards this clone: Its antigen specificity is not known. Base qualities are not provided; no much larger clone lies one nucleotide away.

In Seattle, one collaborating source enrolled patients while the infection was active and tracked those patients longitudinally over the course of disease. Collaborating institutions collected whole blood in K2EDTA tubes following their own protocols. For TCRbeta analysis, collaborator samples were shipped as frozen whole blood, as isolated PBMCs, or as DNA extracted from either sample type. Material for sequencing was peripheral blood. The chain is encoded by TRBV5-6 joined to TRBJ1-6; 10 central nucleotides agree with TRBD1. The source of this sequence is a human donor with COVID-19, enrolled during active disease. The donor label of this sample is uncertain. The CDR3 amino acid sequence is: CASSSSRGTGDSPLHF. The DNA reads TGTGCCAGCAGCTCCTCGCGTGGGACAGGGGATTCACCCCTCCACTTT.